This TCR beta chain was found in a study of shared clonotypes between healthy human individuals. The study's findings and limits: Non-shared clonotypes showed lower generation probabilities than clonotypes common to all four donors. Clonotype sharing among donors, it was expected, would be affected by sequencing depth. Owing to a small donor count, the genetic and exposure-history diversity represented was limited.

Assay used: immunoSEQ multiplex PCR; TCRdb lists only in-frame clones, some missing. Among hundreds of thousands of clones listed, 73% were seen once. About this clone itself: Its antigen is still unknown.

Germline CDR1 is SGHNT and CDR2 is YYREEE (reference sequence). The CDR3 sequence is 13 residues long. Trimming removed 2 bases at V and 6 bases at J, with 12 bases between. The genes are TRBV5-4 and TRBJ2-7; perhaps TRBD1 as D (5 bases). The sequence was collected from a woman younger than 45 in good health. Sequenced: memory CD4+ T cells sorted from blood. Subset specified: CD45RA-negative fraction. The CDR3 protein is CASSFKGPGEQYF. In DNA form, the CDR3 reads TGTGCCAGCAGCTTTAAGGGGCCGGGCGAGCAGTACTTC.